These 12 T cell receptor beta chains originate from one sample sequenced in a study of CD8+CD57+ T cells in acquired aplastic anemia. It was patients with CD8+CD57+ cell expansion by flow cytometry who were chosen for sequencing. TCR beta VDJ and CDR3 were profiled, and genomic DNA was the template. Each CDR3 protein is one row after TCRdb ran MiXCR on the reads. In the table there are around 210,000 distinct CDR3 sequences, 55% to 65% of which are singletons. Sequenced: sorted CD4+, CD8+, or CD8+CD57+ T cells (not recorded which) from PBMCs. These receptor sequences come from a human donor with aplastic anemia.

The V call is TRBV2, the J call TRBJ2-7, with D unclear. Germline CDR1 reads SNHLY; CDR2 reads FYNNEI. The CDR3 consists of 14 residues. The V and J ends lost 1 base and 3 bases respectively, with 10 bases between them. CDR3 nucleotides: TGTGCCAGCAGTGAAGGGCACCTTGACTACGAGCAGTACTTC. Protein: CASSEGHLDYEQYF.

This clonotype occurred many times. V usage is TRBV5-5 and J usage is TRBJ1-2; a possible D gene is TRBD1 (6 bases). The CDR3 sequence is 14 residues long. Germline lookup yields CDR1 SGHKS and CDR2 YYEKEE (reference sequence). Trimming stripped 2 bases from V and 8 bases from J, with 16 bases between. CDR3 amino acids: CASSLPTGLEGYTF. The CDR3 region has the DNA TGTGCCAGCAGCTTACCGACAGGCTTGGAGGGCTACACCTTC.

This clonotype was detected once. The chain recombines TRBV5-5 with TRBJ1-1, with 7 bases that match TRBD1. Germline V lookup: CDR1 SGHKS, CDR2 YYEKEE (reference sequence). The CDR3 extends over 15 amino acids. Trimming cost V 2 bases and J 10 bases; bases outside gene matches: 14. CDR3 residues: CASSFLQGVSFVAFF. The CDR3 bases are TGTGCCAGCAGCTTTTTGCAGGGGGTTAGTTTTGTAGCTTTCTTT.

This clonotype was counted a single time. This chain links TRBV4-1 with TRBJ1-2; D is unclear. V lost 4 bases and J 2 bases, leaving 11 bases between the germline ends. CDR3 length equals 14 residues. Germline assignment: CDR1 MGHRA and CDR2 YSYEKL. The CDR3 nucleotides read TGCGCCAGCAGCCGGTCTGGGTCAAACTATGGCTACACCTTC. This encodes CASSRSGSNYGYTF.

This chain links TRBV7-4 with TRBJ1-1; no reliable D call. The germline V gene encodes CDR1 SGHVT and CDR2 SQSDAQ. This CDR3 spans 14 amino acids. V lost 3 bases to trimming and J lost 0 bases, with 8 bases between them. CDR3 coding DNA: TGTGCCAGCAGCTTGTATGACATGAACACTGAAGCTTTCTTT. It specifies CASSLYDMNTEAFF. Full variable domain (outside the CDR3, taken from reference TRBV7-4 and TRBJ1-1): GAGVSQSPRYKVAKRGRDVALRCDSISGHVTLYWYRQTLGQGSEVLTYSQSDAQRDKSGRPSGRFSAERPERSVSTLKIQRTEQGDSAVYLCASSLYDMNTEAFFGQGTRLTVV.

This chain connects TRBV15 to TRBJ2-1, with 7 bases identical to TRBD2. The J segment lost 8 bases and the V segment lost 8 bases, leaving 9 bases of the junction unmatched. Germline CDR1 reads LNHNV; CDR2 reads YYDKDF (reference sequence). This CDR3 contains 13 residues. This chain's CDR3 is CATARGVDYEQFF. CDR3 sequence (DNA): TGTGCCACCGCCCGGGGGGTGGACTATGAGCAGTTCTTC.

This clonotype was observed a handful of times. This chain connects TRBV30 to TRBJ1-6; tentative D call: TRBD1 (6 bases). This CDR3 is 16 amino acids long. Trimming pared 0 bases from V and 0 bases from J, leaving 9 bases between. Germline CDR1 GTSNPN, CDR2 SVGIG (reference sequence). The CDR3 DNA follows: TGTGCCTGGAGTGTAGGGGGGAGCTCCTATAATTCACCCCTCCACTTT. Its protein product is CAWSVGGSSYNSPLHF.

With respect to this clonotype: Since the CDR3 does not end with the conserved phenylalanine or tryptophan, this likely comes from a read error. The V and J genes are TRBV15 and TRBJ2-3; tentative D call: TRBD2 (6 bases). The germline CDR1 and CDR2 sequences are LNHNV and YYDKDF (reference sequence). This CDR3 is 16 amino acids long. CDR3 nucleotides: TGTGTCACCAGCAAAAACTTCGCGGGAAGCACAGATACGCAGTATCTT. Its translation is CVTSKNFAGSTDTQYL.

The chain joins TRBV29-1 to TRBJ1-5, with 8 bases fitting TRBD1. V lost 6 bases and J lost 7; bases outside the gene matches: 8. This CDR3 spans 13 amino acids. The germline CDR1 and CDR2 sequences are SQVTM and ANQGSEA. The chain's CDR3 is CSVVTGERQPQHF. The CDR3 coding sequence is TGCAGCGTCGTGACAGGGGAGAGGCAGCCCCAGCATTTT.

The genes are TRBV20-1 and TRBJ1-1; D uncertain. The CDR3 has 14 amino acids. Trimming pared 6 bases from V and 8 bases from J, leaving 22 bases between. CDR1 and CDR2 from the germline V gene are DFQATT and SNEGSKA (reference sequence). CDR3 in DNA: TGCAGTGCCAAGCCCTGGACGGCTGAACTCGAAGCTTTCTTT. As protein: CSAKPWTAELEAFF.

The CDR3 protein is CATSDTGGTDTQYF. CDR3 sequence (DNA): TGTGCCACCAGTGATACAGGGGGCACAGATACGCAGTATTTT. J is TRBJ2-3 and V is TRBV24-1, with 7 bases that match TRBD1. CDR1 is KGHDR, CDR2 SFDVKD, per germline. J was trimmed by 1 base and V by 3 bases; bases with no gene match: 0. The CDR3 consists of 14 residues.

The V call is TRBV5-6, the J call TRBJ1-4, with D possibly being TRBD1 (5 bases). The CDR3 extends over 14 amino acids. The germline V and J ends were trimmed by 1 base and 12 bases, with 16 bases remaining between them. Germline CDR1 SGHDT, CDR2 YYEEEE. CDR3 in amino acids: CASSLILQAHELFF. The CDR3, as DNA: TGTGCCAGCAGCTTGATTTTACAGGCCCACGAACTGTTTTTT.